These 27 T cell receptor beta chains came from one sample sequenced in a study of T-cell reconstitution after alpha-beta-depleted transplantation in children. A TCRbeta library incorporating unique molecular identifiers was prepared. Each CDR3 protein is one row after TCRdb ran MiXCR on the PCR reads. Of roughly 160,000 distinct CDR3 sequences listed, approximately 12% are singletons. The sample here was PBMCs, taken before TCRalphabeta/CD19-depleted stem cell transplant. The receptors stem from a boy aged 2 to 10 with acute myeloid leukemia, due to receive a stem cell transplant.

This clonotype was found many times. The rearrangement links TRBV6-6 to TRBJ2-7; D remains unclear. Germline V gene sequence: CDR1 MNHNY, CDR2 SVGAGI (reference sequence). V was cut by 4 bases and J by 5 bases, with 12 bases left in between. CDR3 length: 13 amino acids. The CDR3 reads CASSLGQRNEQYF. As DNA, the CDR3 is TGTGCCAGCAGTTTAGGGCAGCGAAACGAGCAGTACTTC.

This clonotype was observed at least ten times. The chain couples TRBV20-1 to TRBJ2-7, with unresolved D. Trimming took 2 bases from V and 1 from J, leaving 9 bases between them. CDR1 and CDR2 (germline): DFQATT, SNEGSKA (reference sequence). There are 13 residues in the CDR3. The CDR3 loop reads CSARWTESYEQYF. For the CDR3, the DNA is TGCAGTGCTAGATGGACGGAGTCCTACGAGCAGTACTTC.

This clonotype was counted ten times or more. The V call is TRBV20-1, the J call TRBJ1-4; D gene unclear. Trimming left V 3 bases short and J 6 bases short, with 5 bases between. Germline CDR1 reads DFQATT; CDR2 reads SNEGSKA (reference sequence). The CDR3 is 11 residues long. CDR3 protein: CSARTHEKLFF. The CDR3 coding sequence is TGCAGTGCTAGGACGCATGAAAAACTGTTTTTT.

This clonotype was recorded at least ten times. The chain is built from TRBV10-2 and TRBJ1-5; tentative D call: TRBD1 (5 bases). The CDR3 has 17 amino acids. CDR1 and CDR2 (germline): WSHSY, SAAADI. V shed 2 bases and J shed 6 bases, with 20 bases lying between them. CDR3 coding DNA: TGCGCCAGCAGTGAGCAGAATTACGGGGGAGGAGGTCAGCCCCAGCATTTT. As protein: CASSEQNYGGGGQPQHF.

This clonotype has at least ten counts. The V and J genes are TRBV29-1 and TRBJ2-3, with D maybe TRBD2 (5 bases). The V and J ends lost 4 bases and 0 bases respectively, with 20 bases between them. Looked up from germline, CDR1 is SQVTM and CDR2 is ANQGSEA. This CDR3 contains 17 residues. DNA of the CDR3: TGCAGCGTTGCGGGGATTAGCGCTTTCCGTAGCACAGATACGCAGTATTTT. Its protein product is CSVAGISAFRSTDTQYF.

In this sample, this clonotype turned up many times. The chain has TRBV5-1 and TRBJ2-1; D is ambiguous. The CDR3 sequence is 15 residues long. Germline lookup yields CDR1 SGHRS and CDR2 YFSETQ. Trimming took off 2 bases at V and 7 bases at J, with 16 bases between the two ends. As DNA, the CDR3 is TGCGCCAGCAGCTTCTTGCCGAACCAAGGGAATGAGCAGTTCTTC. Its translation: CASSFLPNQGNEQFF.

This clonotype was observed at least ten times. The CDR3 protein is CATSREGFSYNEQFF. The CDR3 DNA reads as TGTGCCACCAGCAGAGAAGGTTTTTCCTACAATGAGCAGTTCTTC. The chain links TRBV15 to TRBJ2-1; D unclear. The CDR3 totals 15 residues. With 0 bases removed from V and 1 base from J, the gap between germline ends came to 7 bases. Looked up from germline, CDR1 is LNHNV and CDR2 is YYDKDF (reference sequence).

This clonotype was detected ten times or more. The rearrangement links TRBV9 to TRBJ1-2, with D hard to call. Germline CDR1 and CDR2: SGDLS and YYNGEE. Trimming shortened V by 0 bases and J by 0 bases, and 12 bases separated the two germline ends. The CDR3 is made up of 16 amino acids. CDR3 in amino acids: CASSVGTRSPNYGYTF. CDR3 nucleotides: TGTGCCAGCAGCGTAGGGACCAGATCCCCTAACTATGGCTACACCTTC. Combining the CDR3 with reference TRBV9 and TRBJ1-2 gives the whole variable domain DSGVTQTPKHLITATGQRVTLRCSPRSGDLSVYWYQQSLDQGLQFLIQYYNGEERAKGNILERFSAQQFPDLHSELNLSSLELGDSALYFCASSVGTRSPNYGYTFGSGTRLTVV.

This clonotype showed up many times. The V and J genes are TRBV5-5 and TRBJ1-5; D might be TRBD1 (5 bases). The CDR3 covers 14 residues. V was trimmed by 3 bases and J by 4 bases, leaving 11 bases between them. Germline CDR1 and CDR2: SGHKS and YYEKEE (reference sequence). The CDR3 nucleotides are TGTGCCAGCAGCTCACCTGGGGGGAATCAGCCCCAGCATTTT. It translates to CASSSPGGNQPQHF.

This clonotype was found many times. The V and J genes are TRBV10-3 and TRBJ2-1; TRBD1 or TRBD2 may be the D gene (5 bases each). V was cut by 8 bases and J by 5 bases, with 13 bases left in between. CDR1 and CDR2 from the germline V gene are ENHRY and SYGVKD. The CDR3 length is 13 residues. The CDR3 spells CAIRRDQHNEQFF. CDR3 DNA: TGTGCCATCCGCCGGGACCAACACAATGAGCAGTTCTTC.

This clonotype was seen repeatedly, ten times or more. This rearrangement joins TRBV20-1 to TRBJ1-2, with D perhaps matching TRBD1 (6 bases). Germline loops: CDR1 DFQATT, CDR2 SNEGSKA (reference sequence). Trimming removed 5 bases at V and 6 bases at J, with 19 bases between. The CDR3 extends over 14 amino acids. This CDR3 is CSARDVQGLHGYTF. CDR3 coding DNA: TGCAGTGCTCGCGATGTGCAGGGGTTGCATGGCTACACCTTC.

This clonotype has at least ten counts. The rearrangement uses TRBV28 and TRBJ1-2, with 8 bases fitting TRBD1. Unmatched junction bases numbered 7, after V lost 3 bases and J lost 4 bases. The CDR3 sequence is 15 residues long. Germline V gene lookup returns CDR1 MDHEN and CDR2 SYDVKM. CDR3 nucleotides: TGTGCCAGCAGTTTCGGACAGGGAACAGTCTATGGCTACACCTTC. It is translated as CASSFGQGTVYGYTF.

On this clonotype itself: A much larger clone differs by one base, so this may be a read error. The chain has TRBV7-2 and TRBJ1-3, with no clear D. The length of the CDR3 is 16 residues. CDR1 and CDR2 from the germline V gene are SGHTA and FQGNSA. The CDR3 DNA reads TGTGCCAGCAGCCAGCACGGACTGACCTCTGGAAACACCATATCTTTT. This gives the protein CASSQHGLTSGNTISF.

This clonotype was counted many times. This chain uses TRBV20-1 with TRBJ1-1; 7 positions match TRBD1. Trimming at V came to 5 bases and at J to 2 bases, leaving 11 bases not matched to a gene. From germline, CDR1 is DFQATT and CDR2 SNEGSKA (reference sequence). This CDR3 spans 15 amino acids. This CDR3 is CSAALRQGGNTEAFF. The DNA for the CDR3 is TGCAGTGCTGCACTTCGACAGGGTGGAAACACTGAAGCTTTCTTT.

This clonotype was detected ten times or more. CDR3: CASIGSRAGGGNQPQHF. The CDR3 nucleotides read TGTGCCAGCATTGGGTCGAGGGCAGGGGGGGGTAATCAGCCCCAGCATTTT. V and J are TRBV21-1 and TRBJ1-5; TRBD1, the table's D call, was not compared with the DNA. TRBV21-1 is annotated as a pseudogene. The CDR3 has 17 residues.

At least ten counts were recorded for this clonotype. The gene calls are TRBV19 and TRBJ1-1; D is ambiguous. Trimming left V 5 bases short and J 4 bases short, with 17 bases between. Germline V lookup: CDR1 LNHDA, CDR2 SQIVND (reference sequence). The length of the CDR3 is 15 residues. CDR3 amino acids: CASSPPYDRPTEAFF. As DNA, the CDR3 is TGTGCCAGTAGTCCCCCGTACGACCGCCCCACTGAAGCTTTCTTT.

Note on this clonotype: A clone one base away is much larger, so this may be a read error. CDR3 sequence: CASSPRGQFTGELSF. The CDR3 DNA follows: TGTGCCAGCAGCCCCCGCGGACAATTCACCGGGGAGCTGTCTTTT. This rearrangement joins TRBV7-9 to TRBJ2-2; D possibly uses TRBD1 or TRBD2 (5 bases each). CDR3 size: 15 residues. Germline loops: CDR1 SEHNR, CDR2 FQNEAQ (reference sequence).

This clonotype was recorded a few times. The chain has TRBV5-1 and TRBJ2-1; unclear D gene. Trimming removed 4 bases at V and 3 bases at J, with 8 bases between. The CDR3 covers 13 residues. CDR1 and CDR2 from the germline V gene are SGHRS and YFSETQ. The CDR3 reads CASSRYSYNEQFF. The DNA for the CDR3 is TGCGCCAGCAGCCGGTACAGCTACAATGAGCAGTTCTTC.

This chain uses TRBV28 with TRBJ2-7; perhaps D is TRBD1 or TRBD2 (5 bases each). The CDR3 runs 13 residues. Between the trimmed V and J ends, which lost 6 bases and 3 bases, there was a span of 12 bases. The germline V gene has CDR1 MDHEN and CDR2 SYDVKM. Here the CDR3 reads CASSPVGVYEQYF. CDR3 coding DNA: TGTGCCAGCAGCCCCGTGGGGGTCTACGAGCAGTACTTC.

This clonotype was recorded many times. V usage is TRBV7-3 and J usage is TRBJ1-1; D perhaps matches TRBD1 (6 bases). This CDR3 has 15 amino acids. V dropped 5 bases and J dropped 4 bases, with 17 bases sitting between them. CDR1 SGHTA and CDR2 FQGTGA come from the germline V gene. CDR3: CASSPRTVGGTEAFF. Here the CDR3 DNA reads TGTGCCAGCAGCCCCAGGACAGTGGGAGGCACTGAAGCTTTCTTT.

This clonotype was seen at least ten times. This rearrangement joins TRBV25-1 to TRBJ2-4; no firm D call. The CDR3 consists of 17 residues. Between the trimmed V and J ends, which lost 2 bases and 0 bases, there was a span of 14 bases. Germline CDR1 and CDR2: MGHDK and SYGVNS. The CDR3 region has the DNA TGTGCCAGCAGTGAAAAGGTTGCAGACCTAGCCAAAAACATTCAGTACTTC. Amino acids: CASSEKVADLAKNIQYF.

In its sample, this clonotype was seen many times. V usage is TRBV28 and J usage is TRBJ2-7; D might be TRBD1 or TRBD2, each matching 6 bases. CDR1 and CDR2 (germline): MDHEN, SYDVKM. The length of the CDR3 is 14 residues. V gave up 4 bases and J gave up 3 bases, with 13 bases separating them. The DNA for the CDR3 is TGTGCCAGCAGTTCGGGGGCCTTGCTCTACGAGCAGTACTTC. This gives the protein CASSSGALLYEQYF.

This clonotype was observed many times. The chain combines TRBV5-1 with TRBJ2-1; tentatively, D is TRBD1 or TRBD2 (5 bases each). Trimming removed 2 bases at V and 10 bases at J, with 16 bases between. Germline V gene lookup returns CDR1 SGHRS and CDR2 YFSETQ. This CDR3 spans 14 amino acids. The CDR3: CASSLGLPWGEQFF. CDR3 bases: TGCGCCAGCAGCTTAGGGCTACCTTGGGGGGAGCAGTTCTTC.

The sample holds many counts of this clonotype. The chain has TRBV4-1 and TRBJ2-2; tentatively, D is TRBD1 (6 bases). The germline V gene encodes CDR1 MGHRA and CDR2 YSYEKL. The CDR3 runs to 15 residues. Between the trimmed V and J ends, which lost 4 bases and 6 bases, there was a span of 15 bases. CDR3: CASSPTTGMAGELFF. DNA for the CDR3: TGCGCCAGCAGCCCAACAACAGGGATGGCCGGGGAGCTGTTTTTT.

The chain links TRBV19 to TRBJ2-1; 7 positions agree with TRBD1. Per the germline V gene, CDR1 is LNHDA and CDR2 is SQIVND (reference sequence). Trimming at V came to 5 bases and at J to 2 bases, leaving 9 bases not matched to a gene. This CDR3 contains 16 residues. CDR3 amino acids: CASSSRQGLPYNEQFF. CDR3 in DNA: TGTGCCAGTAGTTCTCGACAGGGATTACCCTACAATGAGCAGTTCTTC.

At least ten counts were recorded for this clonotype. The chain recombines TRBV5-6 with TRBJ2-1; 7 bases line up with TRBD1. This CDR3 has 16 residues. CDR1 and CDR2 from the germline V gene are SGHDT and YYEEEE. Trimming took 0 bases from V and 3 from J; bases not matched to a gene: 6. The chain's CDR3 is CASSLELTGNYNEQFF. The CDR3, as DNA: TGTGCCAGCAGCTTGGAACTGACAGGGAACTACAATGAGCAGTTCTTC.

There are many counts of this clonotype. The chain is built from TRBV20-1 and TRBJ2-7; D perhaps matches TRBD1 (6 bases). The CDR3 covers 13 residues. Looked up from germline, CDR1 is DFQATT and CDR2 is SNEGSKA (reference sequence). V was cut by 4 bases and J by 1 base, with 11 bases left in between. CDR3 region: CSATGVLSYEQYF. The DNA of the CDR3 is TGCAGTGCTACAGGGGTTTTGTCCTACGAGCAGTACTTC.